This TCR beta chain was captured by sequencing in a study of response to subunit inactivated influenza vaccine. Study-wide results and caveats: The authors offered the suggestion that each seasonal influenza vaccination recruits few new T cells.

This clonotype was observed a handful of times. Its antigen is undetermined. Each CDR3 protein is one row after TCRdb ran MiXCR on the RT-PCR reads. The table has roughly 520,000 distinct CDR3 sequences, roughly 23% seen once. This CDR3 has 13 amino acids. V dropped 5 bases and J dropped 2 bases, with 10 bases sitting between them. Germline CDR1 and CDR2: ENHRY and SYGVKD. The TCR sequence derives from a man aged 50-60 years who received an inactivated influenza vaccine. The rearrangement joins TRBV10-3 to TRBJ2-7; the D gene is possibly TRBD2 (5 bases). The sequences come from CD4+ T cells sorted from PBMCs, collected approximately 5 days after vaccination. The CDR3 coding sequence is TGTGCCATCAGTACGGGGTCCACCTACGAGCAGTACTTC. Translated, it gives CAISTGSTYEQYF.